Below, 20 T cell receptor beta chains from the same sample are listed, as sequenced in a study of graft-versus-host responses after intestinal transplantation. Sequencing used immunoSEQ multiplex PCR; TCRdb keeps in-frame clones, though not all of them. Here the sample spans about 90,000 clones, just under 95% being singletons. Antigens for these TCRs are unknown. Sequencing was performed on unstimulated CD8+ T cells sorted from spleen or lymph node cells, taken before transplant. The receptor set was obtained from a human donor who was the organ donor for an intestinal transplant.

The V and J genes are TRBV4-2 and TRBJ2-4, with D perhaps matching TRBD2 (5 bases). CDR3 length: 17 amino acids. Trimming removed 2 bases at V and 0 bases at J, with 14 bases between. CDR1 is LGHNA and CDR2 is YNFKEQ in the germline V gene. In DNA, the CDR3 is TGTGCCAGCAGCCAACCCCGCGGGTGGGAAGCCAAAAACATTCAGTACTTC. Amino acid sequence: CASSQPRGWEAKNIQYF.

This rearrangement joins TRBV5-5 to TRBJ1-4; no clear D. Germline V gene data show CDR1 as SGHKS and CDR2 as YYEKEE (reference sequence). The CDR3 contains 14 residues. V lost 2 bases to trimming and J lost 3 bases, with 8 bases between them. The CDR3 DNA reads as TGTGCCAGCAGCTTCGGGTATTCTAATGAAAAACTGTTTTTT. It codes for CASSFGYSNEKLFF.

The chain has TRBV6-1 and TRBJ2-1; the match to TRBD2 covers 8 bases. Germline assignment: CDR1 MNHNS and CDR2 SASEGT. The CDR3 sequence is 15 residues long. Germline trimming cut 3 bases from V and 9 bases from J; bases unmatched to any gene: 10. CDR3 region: CASSDFREGPGEQFF. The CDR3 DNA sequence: TGTGCCAGCAGTGATTTCCGGGAGGGCCCGGGTGAGCAGTTCTTC.

In DNA form, the CDR3 reads TGTGCCAGCAGTCTCCCGGGACTAGCAGTCTACGAGCAGTACTTC. Residues: CASSLPGLAVYEQYF. V gene TRBV27 combines with J gene TRBJ2-7, with 9 nucleotides matching TRBD2. The V segment lost 5 bases and the J segment 3 bases; nucleotides outside the gene matches: 8. CDR1 and CDR2 (germline): MNHEY, SMNVEV (reference sequence). The CDR3 runs to 15 residues.

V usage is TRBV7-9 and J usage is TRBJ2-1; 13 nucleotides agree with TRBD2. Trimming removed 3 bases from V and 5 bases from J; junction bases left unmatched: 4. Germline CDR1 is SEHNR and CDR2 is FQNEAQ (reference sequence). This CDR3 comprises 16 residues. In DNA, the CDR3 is TGTGCCAGCAGCTTCCGTACTAGCGGGAGGGACAATGAGCAGTTCTTC. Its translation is CASSFRTSGRDNEQFF.

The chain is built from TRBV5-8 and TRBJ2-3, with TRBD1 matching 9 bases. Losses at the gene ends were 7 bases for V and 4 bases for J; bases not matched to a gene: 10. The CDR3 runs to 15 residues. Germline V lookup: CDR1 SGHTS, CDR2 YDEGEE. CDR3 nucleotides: TGTGCCAGCCCCCTTGGGACAGGGTGGGCAGATACGCAGTATTTT. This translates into CASPLGTGWADTQYF.

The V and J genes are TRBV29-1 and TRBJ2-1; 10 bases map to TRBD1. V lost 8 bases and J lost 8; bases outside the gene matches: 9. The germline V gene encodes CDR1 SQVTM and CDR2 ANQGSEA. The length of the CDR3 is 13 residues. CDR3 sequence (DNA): TGCAGCAAGGACAGGGGGAGCAGGCATGAGCAGTTCTTC. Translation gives CSKDRGSRHEQFF.

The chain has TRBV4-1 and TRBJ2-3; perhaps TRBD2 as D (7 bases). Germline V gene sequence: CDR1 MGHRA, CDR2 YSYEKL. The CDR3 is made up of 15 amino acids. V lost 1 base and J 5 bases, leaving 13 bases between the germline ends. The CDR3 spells CASSQGVGGRDTQYF. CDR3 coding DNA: TGCGCCAGCAGCCAAGGGGTGGGGGGGCGAGATACGCAGTATTTT.

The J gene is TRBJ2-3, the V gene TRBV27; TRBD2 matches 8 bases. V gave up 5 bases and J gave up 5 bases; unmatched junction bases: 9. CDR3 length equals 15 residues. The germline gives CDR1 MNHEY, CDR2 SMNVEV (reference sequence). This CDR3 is CASSVHGGAIDTQYF. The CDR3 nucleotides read TGTGCCAGCAGTGTTCACGGGGGGGCGATAGATACGCAGTATTTT.

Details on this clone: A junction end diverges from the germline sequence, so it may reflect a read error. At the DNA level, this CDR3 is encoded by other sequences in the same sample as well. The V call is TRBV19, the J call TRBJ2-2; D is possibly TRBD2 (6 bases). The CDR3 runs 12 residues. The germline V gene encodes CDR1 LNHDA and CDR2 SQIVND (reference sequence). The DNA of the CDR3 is TGCGCCAGTAGTCTCGGGGGCGGGGAGCTGTTTTTT. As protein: CASSLGGGELFF.

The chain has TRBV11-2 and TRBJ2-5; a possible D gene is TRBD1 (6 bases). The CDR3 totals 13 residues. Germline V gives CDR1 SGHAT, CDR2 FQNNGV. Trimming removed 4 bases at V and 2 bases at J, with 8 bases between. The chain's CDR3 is CASSSDRQETQYF. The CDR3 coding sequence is TGTGCCAGCAGCTCGGACAGACAAGAGACCCAGTACTTC.

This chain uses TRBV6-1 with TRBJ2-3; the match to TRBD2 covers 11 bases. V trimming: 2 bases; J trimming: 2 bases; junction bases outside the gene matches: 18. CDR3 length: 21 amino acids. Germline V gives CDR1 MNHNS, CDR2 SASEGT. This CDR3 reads CASSEPKGLAGGPLPTDTQYF. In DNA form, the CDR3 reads TGTGCCAGCAGTGAACCAAAAGGGCTAGCGGGGGGCCCTCTCCCCACAGATACGCAGTATTTT.

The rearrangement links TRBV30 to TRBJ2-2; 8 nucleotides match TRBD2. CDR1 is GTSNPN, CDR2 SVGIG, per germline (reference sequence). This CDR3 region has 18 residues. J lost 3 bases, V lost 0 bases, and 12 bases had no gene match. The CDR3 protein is CAWSVRGSGDHYTGELFF. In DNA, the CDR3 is TGTGCCTGGAGTGTACGGGGTAGCGGGGACCATTACACCGGGGAGCTGTTTTTT.

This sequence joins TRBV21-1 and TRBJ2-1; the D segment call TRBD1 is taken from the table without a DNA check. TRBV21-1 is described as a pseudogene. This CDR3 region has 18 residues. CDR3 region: CASSKVPGGTVVTNEQFF. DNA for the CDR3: TGTGCCAGCAGCAAAGTTCCGGGTGGGACAGTCGTTACAAATGAGCAGTTCTTC.

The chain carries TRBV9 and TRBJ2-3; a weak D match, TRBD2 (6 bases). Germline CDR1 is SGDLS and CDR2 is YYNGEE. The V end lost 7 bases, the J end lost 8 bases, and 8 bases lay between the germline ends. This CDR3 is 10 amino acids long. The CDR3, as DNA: TGTGCCAGCGGGGGAGGTACGCAGTATTTT. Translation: CASGGGTQYF.

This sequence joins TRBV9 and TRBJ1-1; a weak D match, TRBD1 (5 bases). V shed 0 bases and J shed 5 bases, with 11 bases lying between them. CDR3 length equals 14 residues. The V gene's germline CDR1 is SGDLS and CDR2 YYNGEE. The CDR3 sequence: CASSVGPGGTEAFF. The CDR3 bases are TGTGCCAGCAGCGTAGGACCCGGGGGGACTGAAGCTTTCTTT.

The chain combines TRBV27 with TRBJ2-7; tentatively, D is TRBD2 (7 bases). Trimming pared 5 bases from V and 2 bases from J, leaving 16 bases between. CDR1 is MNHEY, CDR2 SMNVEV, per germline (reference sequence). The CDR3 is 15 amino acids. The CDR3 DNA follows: TGTGCCAGCAGTGACAGTAGGGGGGGGCCCTACGAGCAGTACTTC. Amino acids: CASSDSRGGPYEQYF.

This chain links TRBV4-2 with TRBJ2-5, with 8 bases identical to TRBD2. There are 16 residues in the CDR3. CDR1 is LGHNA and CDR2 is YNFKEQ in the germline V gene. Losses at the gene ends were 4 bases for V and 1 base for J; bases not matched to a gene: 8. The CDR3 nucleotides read TGTGCCAGCAGCCCGAAAGCGGGAGCCGTCCAAGAGACCCAGTACTTC. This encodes CASSPKAGAVQETQYF.

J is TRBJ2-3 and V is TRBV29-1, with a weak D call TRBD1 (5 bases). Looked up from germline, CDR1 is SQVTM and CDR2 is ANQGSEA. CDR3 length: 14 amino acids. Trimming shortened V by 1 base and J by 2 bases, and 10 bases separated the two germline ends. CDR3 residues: CSVEGLQDTDTQYF. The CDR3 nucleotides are TGCAGCGTTGAAGGTTTACAGGACACAGATACGCAGTATTTT.

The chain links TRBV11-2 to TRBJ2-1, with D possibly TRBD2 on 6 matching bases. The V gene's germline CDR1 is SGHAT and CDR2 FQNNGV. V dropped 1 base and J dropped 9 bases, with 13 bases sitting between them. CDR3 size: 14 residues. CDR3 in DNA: TGTGCCAGCAGCTTAGGCGTACCCGGGGGTGAGCAGTTCTTC. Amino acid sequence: CASSLGVPGGEQFF.